Detailed here is one T cell receptor (beta chain). Antigen specificity is unknown. The data belong to a study of identical twins. Study outcomes and limitations: Out-of-frame alpha sequences shared between twins exhibited an excess of low generation probability. The abundant beta clonotypes from cord blood had fewer insertions, and memory repertoires had none of this.

TCRdb fed the 5' RACE reads into MiXCR, producing one record per CDR3 protein. The sample lists just over 450,000 distinct CDR3 sequences; 13% to 15% were seen once. V lost 3 bases and J lost 9, with 18 bases in between. The CDR3 totals 15 residues. In germline, CDR1 is MGHRA, CDR2 YSYEKL. These data are also associated with another study on yellow fever vaccine responses in identical twins.

The TCR comes from a woman aged 18-29 years in good health. Material for sequencing was CD4+ T cells sorted from blood. V is TRBV4-1 and J is TRBJ2-1, with D possibly called TRBD1 or TRBD2 (6 bases each). DNA of the CDR3: TGCGCCAGCAGCCAGCCTCGACTAGGGGGGACTGAGCAGTTCTTC. As protein: CASSQPRLGGTEQFF.